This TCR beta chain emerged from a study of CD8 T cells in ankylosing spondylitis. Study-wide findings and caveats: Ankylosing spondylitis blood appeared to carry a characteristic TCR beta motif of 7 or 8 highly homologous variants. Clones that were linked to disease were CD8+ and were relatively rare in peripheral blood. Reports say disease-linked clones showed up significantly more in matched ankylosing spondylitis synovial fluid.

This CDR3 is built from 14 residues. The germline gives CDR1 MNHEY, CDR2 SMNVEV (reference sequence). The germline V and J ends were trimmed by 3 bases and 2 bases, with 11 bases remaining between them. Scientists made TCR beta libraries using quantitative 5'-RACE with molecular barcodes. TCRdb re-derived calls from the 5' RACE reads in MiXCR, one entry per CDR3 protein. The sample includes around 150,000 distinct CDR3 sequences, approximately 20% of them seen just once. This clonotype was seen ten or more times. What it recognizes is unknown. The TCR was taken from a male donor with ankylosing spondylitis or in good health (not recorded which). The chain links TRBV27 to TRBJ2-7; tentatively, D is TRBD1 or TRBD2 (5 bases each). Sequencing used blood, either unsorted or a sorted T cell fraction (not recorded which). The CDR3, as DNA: TGTGCCAGCAGTTTCTACGGGACGGCCTACGAGCAGTACTTC. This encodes CASSFYGTAYEQYF.